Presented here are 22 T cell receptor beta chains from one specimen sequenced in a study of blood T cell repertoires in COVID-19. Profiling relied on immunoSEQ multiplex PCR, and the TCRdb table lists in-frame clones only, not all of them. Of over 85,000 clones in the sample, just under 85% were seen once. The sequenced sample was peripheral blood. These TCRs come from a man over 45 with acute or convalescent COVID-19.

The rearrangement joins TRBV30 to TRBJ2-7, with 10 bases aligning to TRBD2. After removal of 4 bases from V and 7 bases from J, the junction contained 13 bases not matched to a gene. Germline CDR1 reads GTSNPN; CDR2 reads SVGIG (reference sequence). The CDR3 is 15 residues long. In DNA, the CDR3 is TGTGCCTGGACTGGAGCGGGAGGGCCCCTGGGGGAGCAGTACTTC. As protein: CAWTGAGGPLGEQYF. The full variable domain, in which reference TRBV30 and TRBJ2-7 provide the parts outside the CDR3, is SQTIHQWPATLVQPVGSPLSLECTVEGTSNPNLYWYRQAAGRGLQLLFYSVGIGQISSEVPQNLSASRPQDRQFILSSKKLLLSDSGFYLCAWTGAGGPLGEQYFGPGTRLTVT.

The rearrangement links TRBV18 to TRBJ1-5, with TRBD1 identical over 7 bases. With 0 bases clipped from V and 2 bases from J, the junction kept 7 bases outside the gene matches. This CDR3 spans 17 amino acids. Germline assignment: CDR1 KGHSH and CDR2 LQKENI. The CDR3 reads CASSPPGGQLGNQPQHF. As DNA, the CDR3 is TGTGCCAGCTCACCACCGGGGGGACAGTTGGGCAATCAGCCCCAGCATTTT.

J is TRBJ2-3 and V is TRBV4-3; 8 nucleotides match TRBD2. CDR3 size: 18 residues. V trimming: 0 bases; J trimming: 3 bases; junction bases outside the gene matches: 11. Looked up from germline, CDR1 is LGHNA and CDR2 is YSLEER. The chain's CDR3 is CASSQDRGIAGRTDTQYF. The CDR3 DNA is TGCGCCAGCAGCCAAGATCGGGGGATAGCGGGGAGGACAGATACGCAGTATTTT.

CDR3 amino acids: CASSLDGLRVNTEAFF. The CDR3 nucleotides are TGTGCCAGCAGCTTGGACGGGCTGAGGGTGAACACTGAAGCTTTCTTT. This chain links TRBV5-4 with TRBJ1-1; D unclear. The V end lost 0 bases, the J end lost 0 bases, and 12 bases lay between the germline ends. The CDR3 runs to 16 residues. Germline V CDR1 and CDR2: SGHNT, YYREEE (reference sequence).

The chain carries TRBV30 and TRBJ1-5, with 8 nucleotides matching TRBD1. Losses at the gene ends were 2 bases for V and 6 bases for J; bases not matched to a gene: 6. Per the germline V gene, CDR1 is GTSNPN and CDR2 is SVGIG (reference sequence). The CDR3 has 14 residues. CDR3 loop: CAWSIGQGSQPQHF. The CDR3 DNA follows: TGTGCCTGGAGTATTGGACAGGGTAGTCAGCCCCAGCATTTT.

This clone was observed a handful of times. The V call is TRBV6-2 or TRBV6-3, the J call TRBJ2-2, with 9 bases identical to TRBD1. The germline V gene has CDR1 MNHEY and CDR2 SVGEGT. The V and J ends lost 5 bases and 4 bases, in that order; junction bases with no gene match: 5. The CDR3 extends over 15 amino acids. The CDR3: CASSDWDRATGELFF. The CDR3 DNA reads TGTGCCAGCAGTGACTGGGACAGGGCCACCGGGGAGCTGTTTTTT.

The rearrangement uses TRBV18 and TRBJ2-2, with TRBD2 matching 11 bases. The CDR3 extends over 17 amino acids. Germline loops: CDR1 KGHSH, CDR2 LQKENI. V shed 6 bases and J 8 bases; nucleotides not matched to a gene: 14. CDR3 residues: CASSLIPGLADGGELFF. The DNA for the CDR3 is TGTGCCAGCTCTCTCATCCCGGGACTAGCGGATGGTGGGGAGCTGTTTTTT.

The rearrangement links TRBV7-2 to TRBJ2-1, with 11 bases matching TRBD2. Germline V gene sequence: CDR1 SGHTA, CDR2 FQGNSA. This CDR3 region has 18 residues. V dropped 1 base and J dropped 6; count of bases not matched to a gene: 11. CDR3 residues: CASSLGSAALAGVNEQFF. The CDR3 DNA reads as TGTGCCAGCAGCTTAGGTAGCGCAGCACTAGCGGGAGTCAATGAGCAGTTCTTC.

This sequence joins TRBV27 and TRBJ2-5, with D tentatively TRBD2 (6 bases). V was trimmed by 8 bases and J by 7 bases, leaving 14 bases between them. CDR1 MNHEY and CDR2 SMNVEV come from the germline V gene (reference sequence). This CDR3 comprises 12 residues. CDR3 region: CASGRETGTQYF. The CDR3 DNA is TGTGCCAGCGGCCGGGAGACGGGGACCCAGTACTTC.

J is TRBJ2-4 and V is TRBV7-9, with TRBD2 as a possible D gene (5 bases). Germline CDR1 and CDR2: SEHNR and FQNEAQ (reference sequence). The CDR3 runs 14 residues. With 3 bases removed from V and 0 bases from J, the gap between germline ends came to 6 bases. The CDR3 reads CASSLGVAKNIQYF. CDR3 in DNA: TGTGCCAGCAGCTTGGGAGTAGCCAAAAACATTCAGTACTTC.

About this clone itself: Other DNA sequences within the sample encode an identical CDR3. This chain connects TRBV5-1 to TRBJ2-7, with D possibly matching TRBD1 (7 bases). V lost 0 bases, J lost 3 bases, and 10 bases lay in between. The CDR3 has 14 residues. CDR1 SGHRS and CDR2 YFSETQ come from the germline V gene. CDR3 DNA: TGCGCCAGCAGCTTGGGACAGGGAGGCTACGAGCAGTACTTC. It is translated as CASSLGQGGYEQYF.

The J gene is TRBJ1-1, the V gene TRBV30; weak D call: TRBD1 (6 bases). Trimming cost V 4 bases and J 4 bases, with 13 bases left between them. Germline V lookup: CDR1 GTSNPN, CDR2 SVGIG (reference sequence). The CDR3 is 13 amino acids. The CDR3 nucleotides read TGTGCCTGGATCAGGGGCGGGGGCACTGAAGCTTTCTTT. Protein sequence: CAWIRGGGTEAFF. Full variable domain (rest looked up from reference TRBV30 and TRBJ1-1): SQTIHQWPATLVQPVGSPLSLECTVEGTSNPNLYWYRQAAGRGLQLLFYSVGIGQISSEVPQNLSASRPQDRQFILSSKKLLLSDSGFYLCAWIRGGGTEAFFGQGTRLTVV.

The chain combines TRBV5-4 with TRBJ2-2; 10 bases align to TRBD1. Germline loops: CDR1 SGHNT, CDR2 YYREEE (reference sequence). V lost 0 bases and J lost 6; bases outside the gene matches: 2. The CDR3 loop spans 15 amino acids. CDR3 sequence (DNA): TGTGCCAGCAGCTTGGGGGACAGGGGATCCGGGGAGCTGTTTTTT. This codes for CASSLGDRGSGELFF. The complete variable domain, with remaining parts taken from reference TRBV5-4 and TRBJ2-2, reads ETGVTQSPTHLIKTRGQQVTLRCSSQSGHNTVSWYQQALGQGPQFIFQYYREEENGRGNFPPRFSGLQFPNYSSELNVNALELDDSALYLCASSLGDRGSGELFFGEGSRLTVL.

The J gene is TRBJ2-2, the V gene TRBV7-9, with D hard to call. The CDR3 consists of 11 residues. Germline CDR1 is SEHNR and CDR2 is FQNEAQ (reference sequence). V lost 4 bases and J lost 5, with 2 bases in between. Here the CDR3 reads CASSSTGELFF. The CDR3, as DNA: TGTGCCAGCAGCTCGACCGGGGAGCTGTTTTTT.

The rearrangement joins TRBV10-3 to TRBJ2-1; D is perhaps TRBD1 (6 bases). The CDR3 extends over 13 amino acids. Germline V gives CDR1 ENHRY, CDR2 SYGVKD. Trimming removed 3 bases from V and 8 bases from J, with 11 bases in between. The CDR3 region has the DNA TGTGCCATCAGTGACTCAGGGGACGATGAGCAGTTCTTC. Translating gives CAISDSGDDEQFF.

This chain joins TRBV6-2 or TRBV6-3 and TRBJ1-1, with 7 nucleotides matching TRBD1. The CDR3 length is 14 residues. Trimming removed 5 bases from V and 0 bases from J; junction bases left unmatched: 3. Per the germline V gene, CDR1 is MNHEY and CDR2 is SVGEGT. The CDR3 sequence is CASSRDSLNTEAFF. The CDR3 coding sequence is TGTGCCAGCAGTAGGGACAGTTTGAACACTGAAGCTTTCTTT.

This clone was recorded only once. The CDR3 loop reads CASSVRQGSYEQYF. CDR3 nucleotide sequence: TGTGCCAGCAGCGTTCGACAGGGCTCCTACGAGCAGTACTTC. V is TRBV3-1 (or the pseudogene TRBV3-2) and J is TRBJ2-7, with 7 bases matching TRBD1. The CDR3 has 14 residues. Germline lookup yields CDR1 LGHDT and CDR2 YNNKEL (reference sequence). J lost 0 bases, V lost 5 bases, and 4 bases had no gene match.

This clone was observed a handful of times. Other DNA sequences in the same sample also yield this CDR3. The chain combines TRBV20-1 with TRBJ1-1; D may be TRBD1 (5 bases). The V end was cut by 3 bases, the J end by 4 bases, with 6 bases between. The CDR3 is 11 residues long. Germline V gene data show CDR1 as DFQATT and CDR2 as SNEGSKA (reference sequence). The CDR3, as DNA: TGCAGTGCTAGCGGGGGCACTGAAGCTTTCTTT. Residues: CSASGGTEAFF.

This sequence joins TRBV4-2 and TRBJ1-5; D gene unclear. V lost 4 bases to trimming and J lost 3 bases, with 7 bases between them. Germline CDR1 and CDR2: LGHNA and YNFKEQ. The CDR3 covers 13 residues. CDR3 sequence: CASSRDTNQPQHF. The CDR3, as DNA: TGTGCCAGCAGCCGTGACACCAATCAGCCCCAGCATTTT.

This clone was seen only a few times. CDR3 sequence reads: CASSNTGNEQFF. Here the CDR3 DNA reads TGTGCCAGCAGCAACACAGGTAATGAGCAGTTCTTC. The chain couples TRBV5-4 to TRBJ2-1, with a tentative D call TRBD1 (5 bases). CDR1 is SGHNT and CDR2 is YYREEE in the germline V gene (reference sequence). CDR3 length: 12 amino acids. V was trimmed by 4 bases and J by 7 bases, leaving 9 bases between them.

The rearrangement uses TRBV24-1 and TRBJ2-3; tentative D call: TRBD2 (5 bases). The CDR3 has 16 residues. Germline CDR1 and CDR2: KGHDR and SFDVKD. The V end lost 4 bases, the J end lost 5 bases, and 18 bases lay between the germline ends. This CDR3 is CATSDPGGRGRDTQYF. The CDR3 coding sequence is TGTGCCACCAGTGACCCGGGTGGCCGAGGGAGAGATACGCAGTATTTT.

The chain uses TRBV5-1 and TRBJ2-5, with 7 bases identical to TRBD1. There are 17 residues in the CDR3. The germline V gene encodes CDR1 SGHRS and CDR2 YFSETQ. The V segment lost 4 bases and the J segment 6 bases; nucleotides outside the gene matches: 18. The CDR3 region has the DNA TGCGCCAGCAGCGATACCGGGACAGCAAGGGGTTTACAGACCCAGTACTTC. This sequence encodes CASSDTGTARGLQTQYF.